This T cell receptor delta chain appears in the sequencing data of a study of gamma-delta T cells after stem cell transplantation (dated by TCRdb to the mid-2010s). This clone was detected only a few times. No cognate antigen has been identified for it. This may stem from a read error, because a much larger clone lies one nucleotide away. From cysteine to phenylalanine, the CDR3 is 19 amino acids long. Of the read, only the CDR3 DNA is kept; its 57 bases are in frame from base 1. Looking up the germline V gene yields CDR1 TSWWSYY and CDR2 QGS. Library creation used RT-PCR. The instrument given in TCRdb is Illumina MiSeq. TCRdb reanalyzed the public reads with the CATT caller, and identical DNA sequences were merged afterwards. This sample is represented by some 1,300 delta-chain clones; around 3.4% of them were singletons. Around 13% of the sample rests with the top ten.

Recombination connected TRDV1 to TRDJ1; 12 central nucleotides agree with TRDD3. This TCR was sampled from a human donor. It is not recorded whose cells these are; they may come from a transplant donor. The specimen sequenced was gamma-delta T cells. The nucleotides read TGTGCTCTTGGGGATCCCTTTCGGGACTGGGGGATACCGGCCGACAAACTCATCTTT. Its translation reads: CALGDPFRDWGIPADKLIF.